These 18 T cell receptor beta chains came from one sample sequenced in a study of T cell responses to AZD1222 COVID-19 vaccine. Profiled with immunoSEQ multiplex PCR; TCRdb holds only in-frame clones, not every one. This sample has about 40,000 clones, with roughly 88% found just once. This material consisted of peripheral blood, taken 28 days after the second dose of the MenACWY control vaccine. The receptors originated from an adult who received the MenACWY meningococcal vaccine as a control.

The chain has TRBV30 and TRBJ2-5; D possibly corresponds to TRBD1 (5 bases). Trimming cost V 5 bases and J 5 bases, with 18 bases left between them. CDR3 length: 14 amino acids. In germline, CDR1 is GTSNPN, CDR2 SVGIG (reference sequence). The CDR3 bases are TGTGCCTGGGGTAAACCAGGGTTGCGGGAGACCCAGTACTTC. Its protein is CAWGKPGLRETQYF.

DNA of the CDR3: TGTGCCAGCATTCCAAGTGCAGATACGCAGTATTTT. Its translation is CASIPSADTQYF. This chain links TRBV6-5 with TRBJ2-3; D not resolved. CDR3 length equals 12 residues. Trimming took off 7 bases at V and 4 bases at J, with 9 bases between the two ends. Germline CDR1 and CDR2: MNHEY and SVGAGI.

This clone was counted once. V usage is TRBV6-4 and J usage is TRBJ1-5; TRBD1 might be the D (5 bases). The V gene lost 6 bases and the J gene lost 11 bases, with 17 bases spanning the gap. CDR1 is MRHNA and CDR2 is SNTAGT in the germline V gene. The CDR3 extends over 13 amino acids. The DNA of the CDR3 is TGTGCCAGCAGAGGACACGCGGATTGGACCCAGCATTTT. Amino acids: CASRGHADWTQHF.

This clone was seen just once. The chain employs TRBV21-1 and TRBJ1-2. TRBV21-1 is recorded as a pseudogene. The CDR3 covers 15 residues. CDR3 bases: TGTGCCAGCAGCAAAGCGCGTGGCATTCCGGGGGGCTACACCTTC. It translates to CASSKARGIPGGYTF.

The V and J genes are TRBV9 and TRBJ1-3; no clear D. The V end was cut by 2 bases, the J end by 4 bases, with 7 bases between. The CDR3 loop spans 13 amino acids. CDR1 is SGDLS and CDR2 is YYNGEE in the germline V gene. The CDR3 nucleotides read TGTGCCAGCAGCGTCGAAGGGGGAAACACCATATATTTT. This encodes CASSVEGGNTIYF. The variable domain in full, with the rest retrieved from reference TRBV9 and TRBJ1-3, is DSGVTQTPKHLITATGQRVTLRCSPRSGDLSVYWYQQSLDQGLQFLIQYYNGEERAKGNILERFSAQQFPDLHSELNLSSLELGDSALYFCASSVEGGNTIYFGEGSWLTVV.

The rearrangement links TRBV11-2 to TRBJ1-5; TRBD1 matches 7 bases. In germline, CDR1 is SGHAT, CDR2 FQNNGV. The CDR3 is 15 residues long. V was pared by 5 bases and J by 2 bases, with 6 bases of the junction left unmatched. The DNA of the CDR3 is TGTGCCAGCAGCCCATCAGGGGGGCGCAATCAGCCCCAGCATTTT. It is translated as CASSPSGGRNQPQHF.

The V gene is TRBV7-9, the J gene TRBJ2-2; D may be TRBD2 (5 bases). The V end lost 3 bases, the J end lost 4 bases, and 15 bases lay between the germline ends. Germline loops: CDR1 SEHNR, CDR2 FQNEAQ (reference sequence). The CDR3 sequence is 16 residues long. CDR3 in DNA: TGTGCCAGCAGCTTTGGAAGTAGCGTGGGCACCGGGGAGCTGTTTTTT. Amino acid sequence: CASSFGSSVGTGELFF.

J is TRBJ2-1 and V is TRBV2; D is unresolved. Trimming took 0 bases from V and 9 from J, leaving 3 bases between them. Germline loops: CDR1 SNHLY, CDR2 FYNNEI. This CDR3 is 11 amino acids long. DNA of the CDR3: TGTGCCAGCAGTGAAGCGGTTGAGCAGTTCTTC. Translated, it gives CASSEAVEQFF.

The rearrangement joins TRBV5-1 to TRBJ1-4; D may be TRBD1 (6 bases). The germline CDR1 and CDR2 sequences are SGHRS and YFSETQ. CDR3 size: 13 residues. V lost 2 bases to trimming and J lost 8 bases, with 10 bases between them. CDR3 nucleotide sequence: TGCGCCAGCAGCTTAAACAGGGAGGAAAAACTGTTTTTT. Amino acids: CASSLNREEKLFF. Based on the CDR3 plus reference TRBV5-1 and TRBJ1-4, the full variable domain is KAGVTQTPRYLIKTRGQQVTLSCSPISGHRSVSWYQQTPGQGLQFLFEYFSETQRNKGNFPGRFSGRQFSNSRSEMNVSTLELGDSALYLCASSLNREEKLFFGSGTQLSVL.

The CDR3 DNA follows: TGTGCCAGCCGAAGGACAGGGGAACCCTACGAGCAGTACTTC. Translated: CASRRTGEPYEQYF. The V call is TRBV2, the J call TRBJ2-7; 9 bases map to TRBD1. The germline V gene has CDR1 SNHLY and CDR2 FYNNEI. Trimming took 8 bases from V and 2 from J; bases not matched to a gene: 7. CDR3 length: 14 residues.

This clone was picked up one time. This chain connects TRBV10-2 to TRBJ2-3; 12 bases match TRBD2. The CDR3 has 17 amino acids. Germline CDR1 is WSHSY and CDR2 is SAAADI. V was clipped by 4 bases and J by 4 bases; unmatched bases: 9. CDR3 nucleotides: TGCGCCAGCAGTGGGGAAACTAGCGGGAGGTACGCAGATACGCAGTATTTT. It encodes CASSGETSGRYADTQYF.

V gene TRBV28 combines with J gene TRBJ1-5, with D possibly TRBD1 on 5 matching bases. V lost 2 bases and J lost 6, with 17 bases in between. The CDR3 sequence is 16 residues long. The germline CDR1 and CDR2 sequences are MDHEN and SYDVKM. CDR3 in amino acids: CASSLVSGRDFQPQHF. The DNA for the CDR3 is TGTGCCAGCAGTTTAGTCTCTGGCAGGGATTTTCAGCCCCAGCATTTT.

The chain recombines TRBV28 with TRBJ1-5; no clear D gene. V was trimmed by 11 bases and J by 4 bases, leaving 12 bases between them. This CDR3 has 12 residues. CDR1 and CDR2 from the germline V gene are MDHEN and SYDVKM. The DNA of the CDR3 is TGTGCCTCCCACGACCCAAATCAGCCCCAGCATTTT. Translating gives CASHDPNQPQHF.

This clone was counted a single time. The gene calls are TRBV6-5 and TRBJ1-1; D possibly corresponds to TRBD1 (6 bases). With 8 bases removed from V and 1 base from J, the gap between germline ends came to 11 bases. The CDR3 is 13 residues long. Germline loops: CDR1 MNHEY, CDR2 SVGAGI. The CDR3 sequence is CASGGAQNTEAFF. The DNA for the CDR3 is TGTGCCAGCGGGGGGGCCCAGAACACTGAAGCTTTCTTT.

The CDR3 loop is CASSYSEGTTNEKLFF. For the CDR3, the DNA is TGTGCCAGCAGTTACTCGGAGGGGACAACTAATGAAAAACTGTTTTTT. The rearrangement links TRBV6-5 to TRBJ1-4; maybe TRBD1 (5 bases). V gave up 0 bases and J gave up 0 bases, with 8 bases separating them. The CDR3 contains 16 residues. Germline V gene sequence: CDR1 MNHEY, CDR2 SVGAGI.

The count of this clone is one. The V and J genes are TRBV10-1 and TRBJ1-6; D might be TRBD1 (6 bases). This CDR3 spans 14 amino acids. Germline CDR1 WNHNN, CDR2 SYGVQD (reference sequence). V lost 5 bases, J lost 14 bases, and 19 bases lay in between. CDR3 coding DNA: TGCGCCAGCAGTACGACAGGCGGGGAGTTAACCCTCCACTTT. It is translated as CASSTTGGELTLHF.

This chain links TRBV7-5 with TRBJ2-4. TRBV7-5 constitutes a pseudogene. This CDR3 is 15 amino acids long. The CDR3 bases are TGTGTCAGAAGCTTACCAGAGACAGCCAAAAACATTCAGTACTTC. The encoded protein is CVRSLPETAKNIQYF.

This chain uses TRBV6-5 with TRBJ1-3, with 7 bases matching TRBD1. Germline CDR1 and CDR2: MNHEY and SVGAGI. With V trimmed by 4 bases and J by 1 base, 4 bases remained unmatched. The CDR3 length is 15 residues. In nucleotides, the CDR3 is TGTGCCAGCAGTTGGAGACAGGGTTCTGGAAACACCATATATTTT. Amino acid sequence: CASSWRQGSGNTIYF.